A single sample gave rise to the 21 T cell receptor beta chains below, sequenced in a study of blood T cell repertoires in COVID-19. Libraries were prepared by immunoSEQ multiplex PCR; TCRdb keeps only in-frame clonotypes and omits some of them. The data hold 68,000 or so clones, with about 91% observed a single time. Sequenced material: peripheral blood. The receptors originated from a man aged 35 to 55 with COVID-19, enrolled during active disease.

The chain carries TRBV30 and TRBJ1-5, with a weak D call TRBD1 (6 bases). V lost 2 bases and J lost 3, with 17 bases in between. This CDR3 has 16 amino acids. CDR1 GTSNPN and CDR2 SVGIG come from the germline V gene (reference sequence). CDR3 sequence (DNA): TGTGCCTGGAGTCCGGCGACTTACAGGGACAATCAGCCCCAGCATTTT. As protein: CAWSPATYRDNQPQHF.

The chain has TRBV3-1 (or the pseudogene TRBV3-2) and TRBJ2-5, with no clear D. Germline CDR1 LGHDT, CDR2 YNNKEL (reference sequence). This CDR3 is built from 13 residues. V shed 1 base and J shed 2 bases, with 5 bases lying between them. The CDR3 reads CASSQAVQETQYF. CDR3 DNA sequence: TGTGCCAGCAGCCAAGCGGTACAAGAGACCCAGTACTTC.

The gene calls are TRBV5-4 and TRBJ2-1; maybe TRBD2 (6 bases). Trimming left V 6 bases short and J 5 bases short, with 18 bases between. CDR3 length: 15 residues. CDR1 and CDR2 from the germline V gene are SGHNT and YYREEE (reference sequence). The CDR3 loop is CASNPRGGADNEQFF. CDR3 in DNA: TGTGCCAGCAACCCCCGGGGCGGGGCGGACAATGAGCAGTTCTTC.

The V gene is TRBV5-1, the J gene TRBJ2-7; 7 nucleotides match TRBD1. V lost 4 bases to trimming and J lost 3 bases; unmatched junction nucleotides: 7. Germline V gene lookup returns CDR1 SGHRS and CDR2 YFSETQ. The CDR3 is made up of 14 amino acids. The DNA for the CDR3 is TGCGCCAGCAGCATTGGGACAGTCCTCTACGAGCAGTACTTC. Protein: CASSIGTVLYEQYF. The complete variable domain, with remaining parts taken from reference TRBV5-1 and TRBJ2-7, reads KAGVTQTPRYLIKTRGQQVTLSCSPISGHRSVSWYQQTPGQGLQFLFEYFSETQRNKGNFPGRFSGRQFSNSRSEMNVSTLELGDSALYLCASSIGTVLYEQYFGPGTRLTVT.

V gene TRBV4-2 combines with J gene TRBJ1-3; TRBD1 matches at 7 bases. This CDR3 has 21 residues. The V and J ends lost 2 bases and 0 bases, in that order; junction bases with no gene match: 19. The germline CDR1 and CDR2 sequences are LGHNA and YNFKEQ. The CDR3 loop is CASSQPLGTDFYTLSGNTIYF. In DNA, the CDR3 is TGTGCCAGCAGCCAACCCCTCGGGACAGACTTCTATACCCTCTCTGGAAACACCATATATTTT.

The chain has TRBV7-9 and TRBJ2-2, with 12 bases fitting TRBD2. CDR1 is SEHNR and CDR2 is FQNEAQ in the germline V gene (reference sequence). The CDR3 loop spans 16 amino acids. V lost 3 bases, J lost 7 bases, and 6 bases stayed unmatched. CDR3 nucleotides: TGTGCCAGCAGCTTCCTAGCGGGGGGGCAGATCGGGGAGCTGTTTTTT. It specifies CASSFLAGGQIGELFF. The complete variable domain, with remaining parts taken from reference TRBV7-9 and TRBJ2-2, reads DTGVSQNPRHKITKRGQNVTFRCDPISEHNRLYWYRQTLGQGPEFLTYFQNEAQLEKSRLLSDRFSAERPKGSFSTLEIQRTEQGDSAMYLCASSFLAGGQIGELFFGEGSRLTVL.

This chain links TRBV19 with TRBJ1-5, with 9 bases fitting TRBD1. This CDR3 region has 14 residues. J lost 7 bases, V lost 4 bases, and 5 bases had no gene match. CDR1 is LNHDA and CDR2 is SQIVND in the germline V gene (reference sequence). Written as DNA, the CDR3 is TGTGCCAGTAGTAGGGGACAGGGTATGCAGCCCCAGCATTTT. This sequence encodes CASSRGQGMQPQHF.

The V gene is TRBV7-3, the J gene TRBJ2-1; D is undetermined. The CDR3 consists of 12 residues. CDR1 SGHTA and CDR2 FQGTGA come from the germline V gene. V was cut by 5 bases and J by 15 bases, with 17 bases left in between. Here the CDR3 reads CASSNYQQTPFF. CDR3 DNA sequence: TGTGCCAGCAGCAATTATCAGCAGACACCGTTCTTC.

The CDR3, as DNA: TGTGCCAGCAGCAACGGGGAGGGCGGGGCCAACGTCCTGACTTTC. It encodes CASSNGEGGANVLTF. The chain recombines TRBV4-2 with TRBJ2-6; 7 bases agree with TRBD2. V dropped 5 bases and J dropped 4; count of bases not matched to a gene: 5. The CDR3 is 15 amino acids. Looked up from germline, CDR1 is LGHNA and CDR2 is YNFKEQ.

Comment on this clone: At the DNA level, this CDR3 is encoded by other sequences in the same sample as well. The V and J genes are TRBV19 and TRBJ1-1; TRBD1 matches at 10 bases. With V trimmed by 3 bases and J by 5 bases, 3 bases remained unmatched. CDR3 length equals 14 residues. Per the germline V gene, CDR1 is LNHDA and CDR2 is SQIVND (reference sequence). The CDR3: CASSMGQGSTEAFF. Here the CDR3 DNA reads TGTGCCAGTAGTATGGGACAGGGGAGTACTGAAGCTTTCTTT.

This chain joins TRBV10-2 and TRBJ1-2; tentatively, D is TRBD1 (5 bases). The CDR3 loop spans 13 amino acids. Trimming cost V 8 bases and J 2 bases, with 12 bases left between them. The V gene's germline CDR1 is WSHSY and CDR2 SAAADI. The DNA of the CDR3 is TGCGCCAGCGCAAAGGACAACAACTATGGCTACACCTTC. It encodes CASAKDNNYGYTF.

V is TRBV5-1 and J is TRBJ1-5, with 9 bases fitting TRBD1. CDR1 SGHRS and CDR2 YFSETQ come from the germline V gene. This CDR3 is 18 amino acids long. The junction had 11 bases not matched to a gene; V was cut back by 0 bases and J by 4 bases. The CDR3 region is CASSLGLSGTGKNQPQHF. As DNA, the CDR3 is TGCGCCAGCAGCTTGGGGCTGTCCGGGACAGGGAAAAATCAGCCCCAGCATTTT.

This clone has just one count. The V call is TRBV30, the J call TRBJ1-4, with 7 bases that match TRBD1. V shed 0 bases, J shed 5 bases, and the junction held 3 bases outside the gene matches. CDR3 length: 14 amino acids. Germline-derived CDR1 and CDR2 are GTSNPN and SVGIG (reference sequence). Written as DNA, the CDR3 is TGTGCCTGGAGTGTTCGGGACAGCAATGAAAAACTGTTTTTT. Encoded protein: CAWSVRDSNEKLFF. Looking up the rest from reference TRBV30 and TRBJ1-4 gives the full variable domain: SQTIHQWPATLVQPVGSPLSLECTVEGTSNPNLYWYRQAAGRGLQLLFYSVGIGQISSEVPQNLSASRPQDRQFILSSKKLLLSDSGFYLCAWSVRDSNEKLFFGSGTQLSVL.

The chain uses TRBV3-1 (or the pseudogene TRBV3-2) and TRBJ1-4; TRBD1 matches at 8 bases. CDR3 size: 14 residues. Germline lookup yields CDR1 LGHDT and CDR2 YNNKEL (reference sequence). The ends lost 7 bases at V and 6 bases at J; junction bases unmatched: 7. The CDR3: CASMAGTGYEKLFF. CDR3 nucleotide sequence: TGTGCCAGCATGGCCGGGACAGGCTATGAAAAACTGTTTTTT.

The rearrangement joins TRBV5-1 to TRBJ2-5, with D tentatively TRBD2 (6 bases). This CDR3 is 13 amino acids long. V shed 0 bases and J shed 5 bases, with 8 bases lying between them. Germline CDR1 and CDR2: SGHRS and YFSETQ. The CDR3 sequence is CASSLGLAETQYF. Written as DNA, the CDR3 is TGCGCCAGCAGCTTGGGGCTAGCGGAGACCCAGTACTTC.

The chain joins TRBV3-1 (or the pseudogene TRBV3-2) to TRBJ2-7; TRBD2 matches at 7 bases. CDR3 length: 17 amino acids. Germline V gene sequence: CDR1 LGHDT, CDR2 YNNKEL (reference sequence). J lost 3 bases, V lost 1 base, and 12 bases had no gene match. In DNA, the CDR3 is TGTGCCAGCAGCCAAGCGATGGGGGGGGGAAGATACTACGAGCAGTACTTC. It encodes CASSQAMGGGRYYEQYF.

The chain uses TRBV5-1 and TRBJ2-5; 11 nucleotides align to TRBD2. CDR1 and CDR2 from the germline V gene are SGHRS and YFSETQ. CDR3 size: 18 residues. V dropped 0 bases and J dropped 4; count of bases not matched to a gene: 11. The CDR3 DNA follows: TGCGCCAGCAGCTTGGGGGTCGGTAGAACTAGCGGGGGAGAGACCCAGTACTTC. It is translated as CASSLGVGRTSGGETQYF.

The J gene is TRBJ1-6, the V gene TRBV5-1; the match to TRBD1 covers 7 bases. Germline CDR1 reads SGHRS; CDR2 reads YFSETQ. V shed 3 bases and J 8 bases; nucleotides not matched to a gene: 14. This CDR3 contains 17 residues. CDR3 loop: CASSSTTGTATYSPLHF. CDR3 nucleotide sequence: TGCGCCAGCAGCTCGACCACCGGGACAGCGACCTATTCACCCCTCCACTTT.

V and J are TRBV5-1 and TRBJ2-5, with TRBD2 identical over 13 bases. The germline V gene encodes CDR1 SGHRS and CDR2 YFSETQ. Trimming at V came to 7 bases and at J to 1 base, leaving 10 bases not matched to a gene. The CDR3 has 17 amino acids. In DNA, the CDR3 is TGCGCCAGCGCCCCGCTGGGACTAGCGGGGACCCAAGAGACCCAGTACTTC. Amino acids: CASAPLGLAGTQETQYF.

The chain links TRBV11-3 to TRBJ2-1; weak D call: TRBD2 (6 bases). Trimming cost V 6 bases and J 6 bases, with 12 bases left between them. CDR3 length: 13 amino acids. Germline-derived CDR1 and CDR2 are SGHNT and YENEEA. The CDR3 is CASSFNSGNEQFF. DNA for the CDR3: TGTGCCAGCAGTTTTAATAGCGGCAATGAGCAGTTCTTC.

The V and J genes are TRBV6-5 and TRBJ1-2; 10 nucleotides align to TRBD1. Germline V gene lookup returns CDR1 MNHEY and CDR2 SVGAGI. The CDR3 consists of 14 residues. The junction had 7 bases not matched to a gene; V was cut back by 5 bases and J by 7 bases. In nucleotides, the CDR3 is TGTGCCAGCAGTCCCGGGACAGGGGAGGTTGGCTACACCTTC. Translation: CASSPGTGEVGYTF.